This T cell receptor (beta chain) was sequenced for a study of T-cell memory formation after mild COVID-19. The overall study: Largely donor-specific TCR clusters were found.

CDR1 and CDR2 from the germline V gene are LNHNV and YYDKDF (reference sequence). Trimming stripped 5 bases from V and 0 bases from J, with 11 bases between. This CDR3 contains 15 residues. General study findings and limits: Among clones contracting day 15 to 85, CD4/CD8 was balanced, whereas later expanders leaned CD4+. For contracting clones, CD4+ ones sat mainly in CM and EM, CD8+ in EMRA. Clones from the second wave (peaking day 37) had unconfirmed SARS-CoV-2 specificity.

This clonotype came up a few times. Its cognate antigen is unknown. From the 5' RACE reads, TCRdb called clonotypes with MiXCR, one entry per CDR3 protein. The table has about 500,000 distinct CDR3 sequences, roughly 21% seen once. The sequence came from an adult woman who had mild COVID-19 (a few samples of this study predate the infection). Cell type and time point are not known. Sequenced: PBMCs or a T cell subset sorted from them (not recorded which). The V and J genes are TRBV15 and TRBJ2-1; perhaps TRBD1 as D (6 bases). The CDR3 nucleotides read TGTGCCACCAGCCTCGGACAGAGCTCCTACAATGAGCAGTTCTTC. Residues: CATSLGQSSYNEQFF.